This T cell receptor (beta chain) emerged from a study of blood T cell repertoires in COVID-19. Study-wide background: The United States, Italy and Spain provided the acute and convalescent COVID-19 samples. PBMCs, B-cell-depleted T cells, or T cells provided the cDNA or gDNA that made up the material.

CDR3 size: 14 residues. Germline lookup yields CDR1 ENHRY and CDR2 SYGVKD. Trimming removed 6 bases at V and 3 bases at J, with 11 bases between. The method was immunoSEQ multiplex PCR; TCRdb's version includes in-frame clones alone and lacks a portion of them. This table holds roughly 76,000 clones, approximately 80% found once. The origin of this receptor is a human donor in a cohort sampled during active COVID-19. Sequencing input: peripheral blood. The chain joins TRBV10-3 to TRBJ1-4; no firm D call. The CDR3 nucleotides are TGTGCCATCAGGGCTCGGGAGGCTAATGAAAAACTGTTTTTT. It translates to CAIRAREANEKLFF.